The subject of this entry is one T cell receptor (beta chain). This sample is drawn from a study of OX40 agonist ivuxolimab in advanced cancers. Study-level information: Patients were treated with ivuxolimab, an agonistic anti-OX40 (CD134) antibody.

Data came from immunoSEQ multiplex PCR; TCRdb stores just in-frame clones and leaves some out. The table shows 30,000 to 35,000 clones, with 85% to 95% occurring only once. The origin of this receptor is an adult with an advanced solid tumor such as melanoma, head and neck, liver or kidney cancer. Material: CD4+ or CD8+ T cells sorted from blood, obtained in a trial of the OX40 agonist ivuxolimab.

The CDR3: CSVEDWGGGNYEQYF. In DNA, the CDR3 is TGCAGCGTTGAAGATTGGGGCGGGGGGAACTACGAGCAGTACTTC. The chain carries TRBV29-1 and TRBJ2-7; TRBD2 agrees at 8 bases. CDR3 size: 15 residues. In germline, CDR1 is SQVTM, CDR2 ANQGSEA. Germline trimming cut 0 bases from V and 3 bases from J; bases unmatched to any gene: 7.